These 29 T cell receptor beta chains originate from one sample sequenced in a study of monozygotic twins with inflammatory bowel disease. Reanalyzing the 5' RACE reads, TCRdb keeps one entry per CDR3 protein, without DNA. This sample's table has some 210,000 distinct CDR3 sequences. Material for sequencing was blood. All receptors derive from a human donor with ulcerative colitis or Crohn's disease, or a healthy co-twin of an affected twin (not recorded which).

This chain links TRBV20-1 with TRBJ2-7; no DNA is available, so the TRBD2 call from TCRdb remains unchecked. The CDR3 is 17 amino acids. Germline assignment: CDR1 DFQATT and CDR2 SNEGSKA (reference sequence). The CDR3 reads CSAIGTSGALVPYEQYF.

The V gene is TRBV7-9, the J gene TRBJ2-7; the TCRdb D gene call, TRBD1, has no DNA to confirm it. This CDR3 has 17 amino acids. Germline V CDR1 and CDR2: SEHNR, FQNEAQ (reference sequence). The CDR3 sequence is CASTFFAGDMPSYEQYF.

This chain links TRBV5-1 with TRBJ2-7; the TCRdb D gene call, TRBD1, has no DNA to confirm it. This CDR3 is built from 13 residues. Germline-derived CDR1 and CDR2 are SGHRS and YFSETQ. CDR3 sequence: CASGGQGGYEQYF. Full variable domain (outside the CDR3, taken from reference TRBV5-1 and TRBJ2-7): KAGVTQTPRYLIKTRGQQVTLSCSPISGHRSVSWYQQTPGQGLQFLFEYFSETQRNKGNFPGRFSGRQFSNSRSEMNVSTLELGDSALYLCASGGQGGYEQYFGPGTRLTVT.

The chain joins TRBV5-1 to TRBJ1-3. CDR3 length: 15 amino acids. Germline CDR1 and CDR2: SGHRS and YFSETQ. The CDR3: CASSLEPGSGNTIYF.

This chain links TRBV27 with TRBJ1-3; lacking DNA, the TRBD1 call made by TCRdb goes unchecked. Germline V gene data show CDR1 as MNHEY and CDR2 as SMNVEV (reference sequence). The CDR3 is 14 amino acids. The CDR3 reads CASSRQGTGNTIYF.

This chain uses TRBV20-1 with TRBJ1-1. This CDR3 has 14 amino acids. CDR1 and CDR2 from the germline V gene are DFQATT and SNEGSKA (reference sequence). The CDR3 is CSASSRSVSTEAFF.

The chain carries TRBV11-2 and TRBJ1-1. CDR3 length: 13 amino acids. Germline V gene sequence: CDR1 SGHAT, CDR2 FQNNGV. The CDR3 protein is CASSLDVGMAAFF.

This chain joins TRBV14 and TRBJ2-3; the D call of TRBD2 rests on TCRdb alone, since no DNA is present to check it. The V gene's germline CDR1 is SGHDN and CDR2 FVKESK. There are 15 residues in the CDR3. The CDR3 reads CASSRIWELSDTQYF.

The chain uses TRBV5-1 and TRBJ2-1; no DNA is available, so the TRBD1 call from TCRdb remains unchecked. The CDR3 spans 14 residues. In germline, CDR1 is SGHRS, CDR2 YFSETQ. The CDR3 sequence is CASSSALSMGEQFF. Full variable domain (rest looked up from reference TRBV5-1 and TRBJ2-1): KAGVTQTPRYLIKTRGQQVTLSCSPISGHRSVSWYQQTPGQGLQFLFEYFSETQRNKGNFPGRFSGRQFSNSRSEMNVSTLELGDSALYLCASSSALSMGEQFFGPGTRLTVL.

The chain carries TRBV19 and TRBJ1-2; the D call of TRBD1 rests on TCRdb alone, since no DNA is present to check it. Per germline, CDR1 LNHDA and CDR2 SQIVND (reference sequence). The CDR3 has 16 amino acids. CDR3: CASTGEGTARNYGYTF.

This rearrangement joins TRBV2 to TRBJ2-7. From germline, CDR1 is SNHLY and CDR2 FYNNEI. The CDR3 totals 15 residues. The CDR3 reads CASSELKTLSYEQYF.

The chain has TRBV12-3 or TRBV12-4 and TRBJ1-1. This CDR3 spans 14 amino acids. The CDR3 spells CASSFHRRNTEAFF.

The gene calls are TRBV5-1 and TRBJ2-7. Germline-derived CDR1 and CDR2 are SGHRS and YFSETQ. The CDR3 is 14 amino acids. This CDR3 is CASSLHGDTYEQYF.

The V gene is TRBV5-4, the J gene TRBJ2-7; TCRdb reports TRBD1, a call that lacks DNA to check it against. Germline values: CDR1 SGHNT, CDR2 YYREEE (reference sequence). CDR3 length equals 14 residues. The CDR3 sequence is CASSLEAGDYEQYF.

This chain joins TRBV5-1 and TRBJ1-1. Germline CDR1 SGHRS, CDR2 YFSETQ. This CDR3 spans 14 amino acids. CDR3 residues: CASSPRWANTEAFF.

The J gene is TRBJ2-2, the V gene TRBV9; TCRdb's assignment of TRBD1 cannot be checked, as there is no DNA. Per germline, CDR1 SGDLS and CDR2 YYNGEE. The CDR3 totals 16 residues. The CDR3 protein is CASSPLSGSNTGELFF.

The rearrangement uses TRBV4-1 and TRBJ2-3; TCRdb proposes TRBD2, but this gene call is untestable without DNA. This CDR3 has 17 residues. Germline V gene sequence: CDR1 MGHRA, CDR2 YSYEKL. CDR3 loop: CAGSRLDLGFSTDTQYF.

The V and J genes are TRBV9 and TRBJ1-2; TCRdb proposes TRBD1, but this gene call is untestable without DNA. The V gene's germline CDR1 is SGDLS and CDR2 YYNGEE. This CDR3 has 17 amino acids. The CDR3 spells CASSVARDRVIGYGYTF. The variable domain in full, with the rest retrieved from reference TRBV9 and TRBJ1-2, is DSGVTQTPKHLITATGQRVTLRCSPRSGDLSVYWYQQSLDQGLQFLIQYYNGEERAKGNILERFSAQQFPDLHSELNLSSLELGDSALYFCASSVARDRVIGYGYTFGSGTRLTVV.

The chain links TRBV7-9 to TRBJ1-5; TCRdb outputs TRBD1, but without DNA this stays unchecked. This CDR3 comprises 12 residues. Germline-derived CDR1 and CDR2 are SEHNR and FQNEAQ (reference sequence). CDR3 loop: CASSLTEEPQHF.

The chain couples TRBV5-1 to TRBJ2-2. Per the germline V gene, CDR1 is SGHRS and CDR2 is YFSETQ. This CDR3 spans 14 amino acids. The CDR3 spells CASSLDKFTGELFF. The whole variable domain, remainder taken from reference TRBV5-1 and TRBJ2-2, is KAGVTQTPRYLIKTRGQQVTLSCSPISGHRSVSWYQQTPGQGLQFLFEYFSETQRNKGNFPGRFSGRQFSNSRSEMNVSTLELGDSALYLCASSLDKFTGELFFGEGSRLTVL.

The rearrangement uses TRBV12-3 or TRBV12-4 and TRBJ2-3; TCRdb returns TRBD1, unconfirmable since there is no DNA. This CDR3 is built from 13 residues. The CDR3 is CASSLTDTDTQYF.

The chain carries TRBV7-6 and TRBJ1-1; checking the TCRdb D call of TRBD1 is not possible without DNA. Germline loops: CDR1 SGHVS, CDR2 FNYEAQ. The CDR3 is made up of 18 amino acids. The CDR3 loop is CASSYAIPRTALNTEAFF.

The chain couples TRBV27 to TRBJ2-1; there is no DNA to check the TCRdb D call of TRBD2. Germline CDR1 reads MNHEY; CDR2 reads SMNVEV (reference sequence). This CDR3 spans 18 amino acids. The CDR3 sequence: CASSFRLAATSFFNEQFF.

The chain carries TRBV12-3 or TRBV12-4 and TRBJ2-2; TCRdb indicates TRBD1, and absent DNA this call remains unverified. The CDR3 has 17 amino acids. The CDR3 region is CASSLTRATLVSGELFF.

The J gene is TRBJ2-5, the V gene TRBV14. The CDR3 covers 12 residues. Germline assignment: CDR1 SGHDN and CDR2 FVKESK. The CDR3 protein is CASSQDSGTQYF.

This chain links TRBV7-2 with TRBJ2-2; the D gene TCRdb calls, TRBD1, cannot be checked with no DNA. CDR1 and CDR2 from the germline V gene are SGHTA and FQGNSA. This CDR3 spans 13 amino acids. The CDR3 is CASSPSRGGELFF.

The V and J genes are TRBV5-1 and TRBJ2-7; TCRdb gives TRBD1 as the D gene, but with no DNA this cannot be confirmed. The CDR3 spans 15 residues. Germline V gene lookup returns CDR1 SGHRS and CDR2 YFSETQ. CDR3 in amino acids: CASSLAGGPSYEQYF.

The J gene is TRBJ2-3, the V gene TRBV3-1; TCRdb names TRBD2, which stays unverified in the absence of DNA. This CDR3 comprises 13 residues. Per germline, CDR1 LGHDT and CDR2 YNNKEL (reference sequence). The CDR3 here is CASSHQPRQPAGF.

CDR3 sequence: CASSPAPGGMGNTGELFF. This chain joins TRBV18 and TRBJ2-2; the D call from TCRdb, TRBD1, cannot be confirmed without DNA. Per germline, CDR1 KGHSH and CDR2 LQKENI. The CDR3 loop spans 18 amino acids.